One sample yielded the 18 T cell receptor beta chains listed below, sequenced in a study of blood T cell repertoires in COVID-19. The data were produced by immunoSEQ multiplex PCR, yet TCRdb's version contains in-frame clones alone and is incomplete. The table shows about 75,000 clones, with 70% to 90% occurring only once. Source material: peripheral blood. Receptor source: an elderly man with COVID-19, enrolled during active disease.

This clone occurred once. The rearrangement uses TRBV9 and TRBJ2-2; 9 nucleotides match TRBD1. Germline V gene sequence: CDR1 SGDLS, CDR2 YYNGEE. V was clipped by 4 bases and J by 6 bases; unmatched bases: 4. The CDR3 has 14 residues. Written as DNA, the CDR3 is TGTGCCAGCAGCCGGGACAGGGATGCCGGGGAGCTGTTTTTT. Its translation is CASSRDRDAGELFF.

This rearrangement joins TRBV4-3 to TRBJ2-1; D remains unclear. The V gene's germline CDR1 is LGHNA and CDR2 YSLEER. This CDR3 spans 14 amino acids. V lost 0 bases and J lost 10, with 13 bases in between. The CDR3 bases are TGCGCCAGCAGCCAAGATAATGCAGTCGCCGAGCAGTTCTTC. Translated, it gives CASSQDNAVAEQFF.

The rearrangement uses TRBV9 and TRBJ2-7; 8 bases match TRBD2. This CDR3 region has 15 residues. The germline CDR1 and CDR2 sequences are SGDLS and YYNGEE. J lost 2 bases, V lost 0 bases, and 4 bases had no gene match. The CDR3: CASSVAAGDTYEQYF. Written as DNA, the CDR3 is TGTGCCAGCAGCGTAGCAGCGGGGGACACCTACGAGCAGTACTTC.

The chain is built from TRBV7-6 and TRBJ2-7; D is undetermined. With 5 bases removed from V and 4 bases from J, the gap between germline ends came to 12 bases. Germline assignment: CDR1 SGHVS and CDR2 FNYEAQ. CDR3 length: 13 residues. The CDR3 DNA is TGTGCCAGCAGCCCATCCGAGGTGTACGAGCAGTACTTC. This encodes CASSPSEVYEQYF.

The chain is built from TRBV9 and TRBJ2-2; tentative D call: TRBD1 (6 bases). Trimming stripped 4 bases from V and 7 bases from J, with 14 bases between. Germline CDR1 reads SGDLS; CDR2 reads YYNGEE. There are 14 residues in the CDR3. The CDR3 is CASSQTGNDGELFF. The CDR3 nucleotides are TGTGCCAGCAGCCAAACAGGGAACGACGGGGAGCTGTTTTTT. The complete variable domain, with remaining parts taken from reference TRBV9 and TRBJ2-2, reads DSGVTQTPKHLITATGQRVTLRCSPRSGDLSVYWYQQSLDQGLQFLIQYYNGEERAKGNILERFSAQQFPDLHSELNLSSLELGDSALYFCASSQTGNDGELFFGEGSRLTVL.

J is TRBJ1-1 and V is TRBV10-3; TRBD1 matches 7 bases. The junction had 8 bases not matched to a gene; V was cut back by 5 bases and J by 2 bases. The CDR3 contains 15 residues. Germline V gene data show CDR1 as ENHRY and CDR2 as SYGVKD. DNA of the CDR3: TGTGCCATCAGTCGACCTGGACAGGTAAACACTGAAGCTTTCTTT. Amino acid sequence: CAISRPGQVNTEAFF.

The rearrangement uses TRBV7-2 and TRBJ1-1; TRBD1 agrees at 7 bases. After removal of 0 bases from V and 3 bases from J, the junction contained 4 bases not matched to a gene. Germline-derived CDR1 and CDR2 are SGHTA and FQGNSA. The CDR3 sequence is 15 residues long. Here the CDR3 reads CASSLAGTEDTEAFF. The CDR3 DNA sequence: TGTGCCAGCAGCTTAGCAGGGACAGAGGACACTGAAGCTTTCTTT.

This sequence joins TRBV5-4 and TRBJ2-2; 10 bases line up with TRBD2. CDR3 length: 15 amino acids. The germline V gene encodes CDR1 SGHNT and CDR2 YYREEE (reference sequence). The junction had 7 bases not matched to a gene; V was cut back by 4 bases and J by 7 bases. The CDR3 DNA sequence: TGTGCCAGCAGCCAGGGGGGACTAGCGAACGGGGAGCTGTTTTTT. This sequence encodes CASSQGGLANGELFF.

This sequence joins TRBV18 and TRBJ2-5, with D unresolved. The length of the CDR3 is 14 residues. Per germline, CDR1 KGHSH and CDR2 LQKENI. Between the trimmed V and J ends, which lost 2 bases and 5 bases, there was a span of 12 bases. This CDR3 reads CASSPDLGGETQYF. The CDR3 bases are TGTGCCAGCTCACCAGACCTAGGTGGCGAGACCCAGTACTTC.

The rearrangement uses TRBV19 and TRBJ2-4, with unresolved D. Trimming shortened V by 6 bases and J by 9 bases, and 15 bases separated the two germline ends. The CDR3 runs 13 residues. Germline-derived CDR1 and CDR2 are LNHDA and SQIVND (reference sequence). The CDR3 is CASRLTPPGIQYF. Here the CDR3 DNA reads TGTGCCAGTAGGCTGACCCCCCCGGGCATTCAGTACTTC.

The rearrangement uses TRBV27 and TRBJ1-1; 8 positions match TRBD1. Germline V gene data show CDR1 as MNHEY and CDR2 as SMNVEV (reference sequence). The length of the CDR3 is 14 residues. Trimming cost V 5 bases and J 1 base; bases outside gene matches: 3. CDR3 in amino acids: CASSAGTGNTEAFF. The CDR3 region has the DNA TGTGCCAGCAGTGCTGGGACAGGGAACACTGAAGCTTTCTTT.

The rearrangement joins TRBV9 to TRBJ1-6; tentatively, D is TRBD1 (5 bases). The length of the CDR3 is 15 residues. The germline CDR1 and CDR2 sequences are SGDLS and YYNGEE. With 4 bases removed from V and 7 bases from J, the gap between germline ends came to 15 bases. For the CDR3, the DNA is TGTGCCAGCAGCTCCATGGCCCCAGGGAATTCACCCCTCCACTTT. Protein product: CASSSMAPGNSPLHF.

The rearrangement joins TRBV14 to TRBJ1-4; 10 nucleotides align to TRBD1. Germline CDR1 is SGHDN and CDR2 is FVKESK. CDR3 length: 16 residues. The trim removed 5 bases at V and 2 bases at J, leaving 5 bases unmatched. The DNA for the CDR3 is TGTGCCAGCAGCGCTCGACAGGGGGCTACTAATGAAAAACTGTTTTTT. It is translated as CASSARQGATNEKLFF.

This clone showed up just a few times. The chain is built from TRBV11-2 and TRBJ2-7; 7 positions agree with TRBD2. V trimming: 6 bases; J trimming: 4 bases; junction bases outside the gene matches: 3. The germline V gene encodes CDR1 SGHAT and CDR2 FQNNGV. The CDR3 spans 12 residues. The CDR3 loop reads CASRGGGYEQYF. CDR3 DNA sequence: TGTGCCAGCAGGGGCGGGGGATACGAGCAGTACTTC.

The chain couples TRBV11-2 to TRBJ2-7; perhaps TRBD1 as D (6 bases). V lost 1 base and J lost 2, with 6 bases in between. The length of the CDR3 is 13 residues. Germline V gene lookup returns CDR1 SGHAT and CDR2 FQNNGV. CDR3 in amino acids: CASSLAGAYEQYF. DNA for the CDR3: TGTGCCAGCAGCTTAGCAGGGGCCTACGAGCAGTACTTC.

V gene TRBV6-6 combines with J gene TRBJ1-5; a possible D gene is TRBD1 (5 bases). Germline V gene data show CDR1 as MNHNY and CDR2 as SVGAGI (reference sequence). The CDR3 totals 15 residues. V lost 0 bases, J lost 1 base, and 7 bases lay in between. The CDR3 DNA is TGTGCCAGCAGTTACTCCCGGGGGAGCAATCAGCCCCAGCATTTT. Its protein product is CASSYSRGSNQPQHF.

The sample holds a few counts of this clone. The chain combines TRBV7-6 with TRBJ1-1, with 10 bases aligning to TRBD1. V lost 5 bases and J lost 5; bases outside the gene matches: 11. Germline V gene sequence: CDR1 SGHVS, CDR2 FNYEAQ. This CDR3 region has 16 residues. DNA of the CDR3: TGTGCCAGCAGCCTCGGACAGGGGGGTATGGGGACTGAAGCTTTCTTT. Protein: CASSLGQGGMGTEAFF.

This clone was detected once. The genes are TRBV19 and TRBJ2-3; maybe TRBD2 (6 bases). This CDR3 is 14 amino acids long. CDR1 and CDR2 (germline): LNHDA, SQIVND (reference sequence). Trimming took 6 bases from V and 0 from J, leaving 10 bases between them. The chain's CDR3 is CASRGLSSTDTQYF. In nucleotides, the CDR3 is TGTGCCAGTAGGGGACTTTCTAGCACAGATACGCAGTATTTT.